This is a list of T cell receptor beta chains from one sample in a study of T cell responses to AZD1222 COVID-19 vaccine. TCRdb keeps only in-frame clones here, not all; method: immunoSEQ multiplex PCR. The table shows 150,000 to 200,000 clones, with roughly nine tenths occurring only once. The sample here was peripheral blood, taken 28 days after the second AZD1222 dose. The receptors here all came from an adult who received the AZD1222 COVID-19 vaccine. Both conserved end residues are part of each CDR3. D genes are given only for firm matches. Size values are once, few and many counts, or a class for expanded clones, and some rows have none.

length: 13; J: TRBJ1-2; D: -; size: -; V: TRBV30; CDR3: CAWSVRFGESYTF; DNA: TGTGCCTGGAGTGTAAGGTTTGGGGAGAGCTACACCTTC
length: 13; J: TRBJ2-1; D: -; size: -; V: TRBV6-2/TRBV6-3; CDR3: CASSKGIYNEQFF; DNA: TGTGCCAGCAGTAAGGGGATCTACAATGAGCAGTTCTTC
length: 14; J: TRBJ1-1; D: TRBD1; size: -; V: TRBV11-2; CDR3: CASSLGTGNTEAFF; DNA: TGTGCCAGCAGCCTTGGGACAGGGAACACTGAAGCTTTCTTT
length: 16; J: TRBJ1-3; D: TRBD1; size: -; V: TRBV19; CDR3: CASSIPQGVRGNTIYF; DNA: TGTGCCAGTAGTATCCCACAGGGGGTCCGTGGAAACACCATATATTTT
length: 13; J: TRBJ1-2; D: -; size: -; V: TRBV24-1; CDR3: CATSRGDSYGYTF; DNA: TGTGCCACCAGTCGGGGGGACTCGTATGGCTACACCTTC
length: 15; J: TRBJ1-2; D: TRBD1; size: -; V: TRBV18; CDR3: CASSQPGQGAVGYTF; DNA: TGTGCCAGCTCCCAGCCGGGACAGGGGGCCGTTGGCTACACCTTC
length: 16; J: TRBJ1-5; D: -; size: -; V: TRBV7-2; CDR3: CASSLGGAGINQPQHF; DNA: TGTGCCAGCAGCTTAGGAGGGGCAGGAATCAATCAGCCCCAGCATTTT
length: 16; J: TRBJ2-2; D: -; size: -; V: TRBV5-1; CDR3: CASSSLQGGSTGELFF; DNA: TGCGCCAGCAGCTCGCTACAGGGAGGTTCCACCGGGGAGCTGTTTTTT
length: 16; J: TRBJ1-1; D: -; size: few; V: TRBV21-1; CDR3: CASSKGQGGGDTEAFF; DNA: TGTGCCAGCAGCAAGGGACAGGGAGGTGGAGACACTGAAGCTTTCTTT
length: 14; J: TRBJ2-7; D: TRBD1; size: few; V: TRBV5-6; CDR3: CASSPTGIQHEQYF; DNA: TGTGCCAGCAGCCCGACAGGGATCCAGCACGAGCAGTACTTC
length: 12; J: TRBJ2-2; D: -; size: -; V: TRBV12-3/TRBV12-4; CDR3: CASSPPPGELFF; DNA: TGTGCCAGCAGTCCCCCCCCCGGGGAGCTGTTTTTT
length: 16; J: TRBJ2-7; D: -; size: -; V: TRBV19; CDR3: CASSGDPGSASYEQYF; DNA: TGTGCCAGTAGTGGGGACCCTGGTTCCGCGTCCTACGAGCAGTACTTC
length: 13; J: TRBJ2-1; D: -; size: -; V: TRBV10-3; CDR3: CAISDTLGHEQFF; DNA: TGTGCCATCAGTGATACCCTAGGCCATGAGCAGTTCTTC
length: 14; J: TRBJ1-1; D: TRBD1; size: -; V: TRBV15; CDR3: CATSRQGAGTEAFF; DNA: TGTGCCACCAGCAGACAGGGGGCTGGCACTGAAGCTTTCTTT
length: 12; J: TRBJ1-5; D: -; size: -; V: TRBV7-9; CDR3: CASSSGVSPQHF; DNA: TGTGCCAGCAGCTCAGGGGTTAGCCCCCAGCATTTT
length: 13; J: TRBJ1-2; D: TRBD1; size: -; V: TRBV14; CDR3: CASSQGQGYGYTF; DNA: TGTGCCAGCAGCCAAGGACAGGGGTATGGCTACACCTTC
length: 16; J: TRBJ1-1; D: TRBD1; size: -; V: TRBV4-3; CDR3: CASSQARGPTGTEAFF; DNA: TGCGCCAGCAGCCAAGCCCGGGGGCCGACAGGGACTGAAGCTTTCTTT
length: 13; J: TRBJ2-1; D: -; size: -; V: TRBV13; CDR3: CASSLVLGDEQFF; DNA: TGTGCCAGCAGCTTAGTCCTTGGGGATGAGCAGTTCTTC
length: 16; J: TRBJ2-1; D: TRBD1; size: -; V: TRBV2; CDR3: CASGDTRTGSDRERFF; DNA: TGTGCCAGCGGTGACACCCGGACAGGGTCCGACAGGGAGCGGTTCTTC
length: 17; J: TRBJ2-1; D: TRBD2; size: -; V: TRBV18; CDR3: CASSPTLAGARYNEQFF; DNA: TGTGCCAGCTCACCAACTCTAGCGGGAGCGCGATACAATGAGCAGTTCTTC
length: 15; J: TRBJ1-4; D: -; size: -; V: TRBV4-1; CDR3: CASSQDGPGVEKLFF; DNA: TGCGCCAGCAGCCAAGATGGGCCGGGGGTCGAAAAACTGTTTTTT
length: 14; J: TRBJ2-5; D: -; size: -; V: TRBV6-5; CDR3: CASSSATGRGTQYF; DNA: TGTGCCAGCAGTTCGGCGACGGGGCGGGGGACCCAGTACTTC
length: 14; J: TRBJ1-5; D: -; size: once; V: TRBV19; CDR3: CASSWGRSNQPQHF; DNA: TGTGCCAGTAGTTGGGGACGGAGCAATCAGCCCCAGCATTTT
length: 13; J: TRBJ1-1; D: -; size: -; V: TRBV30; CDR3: CAWSSWTDTEAFF; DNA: TGTGCCTGGAGTTCCTGGACAGACACTGAAGCTTTCTTT
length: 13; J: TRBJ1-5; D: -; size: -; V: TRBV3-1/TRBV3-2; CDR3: CASSQDGDQPQHF; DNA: TGTGCCAGCAGCCAAGATGGGGATCAGCCCCAGCATTTT
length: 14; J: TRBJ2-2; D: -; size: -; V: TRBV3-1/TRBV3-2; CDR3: CASSQWDGVGELFF; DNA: TGTGCCAGCAGCCAATGGGATGGTGTTGGGGAGCTGTTTTTT
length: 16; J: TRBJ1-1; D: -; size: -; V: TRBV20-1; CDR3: CSASPTDRAFILEAFF; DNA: TGCAGTGCTAGTCCCACGGACCGAGCTTTTATTTTGGAAGCTTTCTTT
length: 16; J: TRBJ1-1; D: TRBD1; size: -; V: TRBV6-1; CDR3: CASSGGTGVWNTEAFF; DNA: TGTGCCAGCAGTGGGGGGACAGGGGTTTGGAACACTGAAGCTTTCTTT
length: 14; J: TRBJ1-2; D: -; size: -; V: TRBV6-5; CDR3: CASSYSTGNYGYTF; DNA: TGTGCCAGCAGTTATTCGACAGGAAACTATGGCTACACCTTC